This section outlines one TCR beta chain sequence together with its context. The target antigen is unknown. The data originate from a study of post-analysis software for immune sequencing data. In the study overall: Included courses were relapsing-remitting and secondary progressive multiple sclerosis; progressive-relapsing multiple sclerosis was also included.

Regarding the study as a whole: With TRBV5-6, TRBV5-1 and TRBV20-1 included, several TRBV segments were more frequent in patients than in controls.

Built from TCR beta cDNA, the libraries had unique molecular identifiers in them. TCRdb re-analysed the PCR reads in MiXCR, keeping a single row per CDR3 protein. The sample carries over 700,000 distinct CDR3 sequences, roughly 29% recorded once. The CDR3 is 13 amino acids. Germline lookup yields CDR1 DFQATT and CDR2 SNEGSKA (reference sequence). Sequencing was performed on blood. This clonotype was sampled from a girl aged 5-17 years with multiple sclerosis. This sequence joins TRBV20-1 and TRBJ2-3, with 11 positions matching TRBD2. This chain's CDR3 is CSLGSGGVDTQYF. In DNA, the CDR3 is TGCAGCCTGGGTAGCGGGGGGGTGGATACGCAGTATTTT.